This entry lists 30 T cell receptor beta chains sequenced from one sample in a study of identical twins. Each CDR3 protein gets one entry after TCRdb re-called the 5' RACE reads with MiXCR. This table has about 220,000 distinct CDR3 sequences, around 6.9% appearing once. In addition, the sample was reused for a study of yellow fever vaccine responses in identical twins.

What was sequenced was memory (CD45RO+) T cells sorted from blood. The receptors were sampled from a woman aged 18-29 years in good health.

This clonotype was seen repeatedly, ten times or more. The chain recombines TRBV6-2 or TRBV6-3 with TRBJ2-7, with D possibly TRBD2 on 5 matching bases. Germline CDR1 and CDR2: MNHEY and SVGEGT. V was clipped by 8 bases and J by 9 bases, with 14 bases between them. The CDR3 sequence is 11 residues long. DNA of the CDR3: TGTGCCAGCTCAGAAACCGGGGTGCAGTACTTC. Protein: CASSETGVQYF.

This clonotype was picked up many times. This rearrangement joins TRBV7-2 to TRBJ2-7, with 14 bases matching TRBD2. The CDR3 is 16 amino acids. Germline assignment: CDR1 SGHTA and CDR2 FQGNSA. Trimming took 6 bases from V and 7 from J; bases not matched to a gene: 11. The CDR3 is CASSRDRTSGGREQYF. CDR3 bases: TGTGCCAGCAGTAGAGATAGGACTAGCGGGGGGAGGGAGCAGTACTTC.

The CDR3 nucleotides read TGTGCTAGTGGTGACCTTTTTCGCGAGCAGTACTTC. Its translation is CASGDLFREQYF. This chain links TRBV12-5 with TRBJ2-7; unclear D gene. This CDR3 is built from 12 residues. Germline CDR1 and CDR2: LGHNT and FRNRAP. The V end was cut by 5 bases, the J end by 6 bases, with 11 bases between.

CDR3 sequence reads: CSARTGSQGGQYF. CDR3 nucleotides: TGCAGTGCTAGGACAGGGAGTCAAGGTGGCCAGTACTTC. The rearrangement links TRBV20-1 to TRBJ2-5, with 7 bases lining up with TRBD1. J gave up 10 bases and V 3 bases, and 11 bases lay outside the gene matches. Germline assignment: CDR1 DFQATT and CDR2 SNEGSKA (reference sequence). The CDR3 spans 13 residues.

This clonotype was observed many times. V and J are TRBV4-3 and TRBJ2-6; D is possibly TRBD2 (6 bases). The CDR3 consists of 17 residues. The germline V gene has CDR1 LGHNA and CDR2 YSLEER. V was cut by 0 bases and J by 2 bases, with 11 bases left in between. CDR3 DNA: TGCGCCAGCAGCCAAGATGGGTCGGGGGCTGGGGCCAACGTCCTGACTTTC. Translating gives CASSQDGSGAGANVLTF.

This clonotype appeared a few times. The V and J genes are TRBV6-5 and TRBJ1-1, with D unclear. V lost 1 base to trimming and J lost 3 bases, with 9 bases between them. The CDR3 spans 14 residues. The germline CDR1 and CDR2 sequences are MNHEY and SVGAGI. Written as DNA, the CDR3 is TGTGCCAGCAGTTACTATGGATCCGACACTGAAGCTTTCTTT. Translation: CASSYYGSDTEAFF.

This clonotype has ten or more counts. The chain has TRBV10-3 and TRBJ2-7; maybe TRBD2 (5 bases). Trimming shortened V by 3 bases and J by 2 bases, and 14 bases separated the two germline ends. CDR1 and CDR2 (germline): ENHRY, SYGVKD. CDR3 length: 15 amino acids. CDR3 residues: CAISDLSGMTYEQYF. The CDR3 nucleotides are TGTGCCATCAGTGATCTAAGCGGTATGACCTACGAGCAGTACTTC.

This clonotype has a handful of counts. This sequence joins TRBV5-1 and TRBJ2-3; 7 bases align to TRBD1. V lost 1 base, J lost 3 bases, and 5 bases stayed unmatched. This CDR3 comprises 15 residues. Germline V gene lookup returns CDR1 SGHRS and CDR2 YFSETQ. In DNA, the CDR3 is TGCGCCAGCAGCTTGTCTGCAGGGGGAACAGATACGCAGTATTTT. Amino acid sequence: CASSLSAGGTDTQYF.

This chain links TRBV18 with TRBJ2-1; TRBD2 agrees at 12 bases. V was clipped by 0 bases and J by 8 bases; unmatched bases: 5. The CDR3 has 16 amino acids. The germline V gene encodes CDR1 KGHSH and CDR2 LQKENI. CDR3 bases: TGTGCCAGCTCACCACCAGCTAGCGGGAGGGCCCATGAGCAGTTCTTC. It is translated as CASSPPASGRAHEQFF.

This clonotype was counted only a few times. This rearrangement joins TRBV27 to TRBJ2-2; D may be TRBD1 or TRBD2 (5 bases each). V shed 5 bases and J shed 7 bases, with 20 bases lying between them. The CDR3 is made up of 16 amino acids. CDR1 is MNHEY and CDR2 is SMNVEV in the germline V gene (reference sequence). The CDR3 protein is CASSTQGAANHGELFF. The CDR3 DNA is TGTGCCAGCAGTACCCAGGGAGCTGCAAACCACGGGGAGCTGTTTTTT.

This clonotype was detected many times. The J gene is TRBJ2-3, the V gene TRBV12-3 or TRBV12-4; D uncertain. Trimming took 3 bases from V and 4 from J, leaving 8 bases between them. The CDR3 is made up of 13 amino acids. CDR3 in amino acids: CASSFVQADTQYF. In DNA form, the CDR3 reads TGTGCCAGCAGTTTTGTCCAGGCAGATACGCAGTATTTT.

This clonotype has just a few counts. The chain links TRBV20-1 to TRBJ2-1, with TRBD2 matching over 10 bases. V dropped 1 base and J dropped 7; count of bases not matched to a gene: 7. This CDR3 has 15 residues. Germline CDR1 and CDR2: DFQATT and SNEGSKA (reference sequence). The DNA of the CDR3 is TGCAGTGCTAGAGGGTCAGCGGGAGGGGGAAATGAGCAGTTCTTC. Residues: CSARGSAGGGNEQFF.

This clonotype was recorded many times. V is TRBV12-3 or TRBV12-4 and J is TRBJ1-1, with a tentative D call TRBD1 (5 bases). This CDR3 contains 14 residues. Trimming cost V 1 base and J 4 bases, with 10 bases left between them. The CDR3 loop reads CASSLVGGGTEAFF. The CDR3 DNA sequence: TGTGCCAGCAGTTTAGTGGGGGGAGGCACTGAAGCTTTCTTT.

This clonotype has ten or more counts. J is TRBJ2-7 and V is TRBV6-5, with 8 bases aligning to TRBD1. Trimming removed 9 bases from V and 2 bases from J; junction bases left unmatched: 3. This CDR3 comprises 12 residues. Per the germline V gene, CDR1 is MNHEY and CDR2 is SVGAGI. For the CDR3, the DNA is TGTGCCAGTACAGGGGGGCCCTACGAGCAGTACTTC. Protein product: CASTGGPYEQYF.

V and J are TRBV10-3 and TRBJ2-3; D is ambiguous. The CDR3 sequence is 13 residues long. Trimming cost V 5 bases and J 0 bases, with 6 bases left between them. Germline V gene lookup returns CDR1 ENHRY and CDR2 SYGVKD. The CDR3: CAISLQSTDTQYF. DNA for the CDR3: TGTGCCATCAGTCTGCAGAGCACAGATACGCAGTATTTT.

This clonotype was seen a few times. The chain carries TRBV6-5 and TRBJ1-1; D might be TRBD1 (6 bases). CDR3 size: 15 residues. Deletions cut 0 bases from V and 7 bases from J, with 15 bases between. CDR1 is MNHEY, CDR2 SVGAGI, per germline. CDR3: CASSYSGLGQLEAFF. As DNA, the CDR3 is TGTGCCAGCAGTTACTCCGGCCTAGGACAGCTTGAAGCTTTCTTT.

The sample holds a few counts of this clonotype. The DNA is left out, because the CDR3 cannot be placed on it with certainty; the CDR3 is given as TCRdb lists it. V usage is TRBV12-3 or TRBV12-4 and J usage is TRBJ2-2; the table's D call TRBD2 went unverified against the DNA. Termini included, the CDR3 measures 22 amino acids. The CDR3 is CASSFFLMGTSGHSEHRGAVFF.

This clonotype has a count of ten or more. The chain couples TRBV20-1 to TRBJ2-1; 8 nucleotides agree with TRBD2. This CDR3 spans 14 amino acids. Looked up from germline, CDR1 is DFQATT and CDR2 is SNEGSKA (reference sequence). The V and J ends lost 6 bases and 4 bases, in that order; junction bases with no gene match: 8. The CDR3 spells CSASGGLGYNEQFF. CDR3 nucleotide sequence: TGCAGTGCGTCGGGGGGGCTCGGGTACAATGAGCAGTTCTTC.

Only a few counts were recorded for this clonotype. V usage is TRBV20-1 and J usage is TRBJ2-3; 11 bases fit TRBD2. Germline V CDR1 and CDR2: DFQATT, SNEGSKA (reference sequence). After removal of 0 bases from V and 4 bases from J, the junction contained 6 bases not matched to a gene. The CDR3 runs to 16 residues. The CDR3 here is CSARDRKLAGADTQYF. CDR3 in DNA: TGCAGTGCTAGAGATCGCAAACTAGCGGGAGCAGATACGCAGTATTTT.

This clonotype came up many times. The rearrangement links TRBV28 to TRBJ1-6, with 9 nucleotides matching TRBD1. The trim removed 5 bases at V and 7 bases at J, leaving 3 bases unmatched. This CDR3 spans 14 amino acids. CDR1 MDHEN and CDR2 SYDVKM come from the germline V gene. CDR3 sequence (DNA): TGTGCCAGCAGTGGGGACAGGGTGAATTCACCCCTCCACTTT. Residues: CASSGDRVNSPLHF.

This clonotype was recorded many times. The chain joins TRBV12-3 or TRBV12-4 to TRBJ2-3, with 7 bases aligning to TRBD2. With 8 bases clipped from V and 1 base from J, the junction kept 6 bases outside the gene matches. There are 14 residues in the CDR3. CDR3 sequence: CASRSGHGTDTQYF. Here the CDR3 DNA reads TGTGCCAGCCGTAGCGGGCACGGCACAGATACGCAGTATTTT.

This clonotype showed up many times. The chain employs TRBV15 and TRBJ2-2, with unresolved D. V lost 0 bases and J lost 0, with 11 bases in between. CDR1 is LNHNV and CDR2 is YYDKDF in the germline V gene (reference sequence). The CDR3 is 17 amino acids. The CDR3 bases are TGTGCCACCAGCAGAGAGGCTGAGGCAGCGAACACCGGGGAGCTGTTTTTT. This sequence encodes CATSREAEAANTGELFF.

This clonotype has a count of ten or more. CDR3 amino acids: CASSLGQDSTEAFF. The CDR3 DNA follows: TGTGCCAGCAGCTTAGGGCAGGATAGCACTGAAGCTTTCTTT. V and J are TRBV7-6 and TRBJ1-1; D is uncertain. The CDR3 sequence is 14 residues long. Germline CDR1 is SGHVS and CDR2 is FNYEAQ. V was pared by 1 base and J by 4 bases, with 10 bases between.

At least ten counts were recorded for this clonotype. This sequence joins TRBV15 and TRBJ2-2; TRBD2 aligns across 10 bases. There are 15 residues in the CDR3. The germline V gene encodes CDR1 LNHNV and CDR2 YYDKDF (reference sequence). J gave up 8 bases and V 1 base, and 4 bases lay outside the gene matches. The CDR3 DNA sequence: TGTGCCACCAGCAGAGTGCTAGCGGGAGAAGGGGAGCTGTTTTTT. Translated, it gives CATSRVLAGEGELFF.

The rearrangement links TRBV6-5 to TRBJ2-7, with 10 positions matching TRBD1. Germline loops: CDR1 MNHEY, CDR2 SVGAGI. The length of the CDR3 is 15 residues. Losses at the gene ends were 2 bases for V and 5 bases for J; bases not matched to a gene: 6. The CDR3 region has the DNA TGTGCCAGCAGTTACCAGGGACAGGGGCACCACGAGCAGTACTTC. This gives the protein CASSYQGQGHHEQYF.

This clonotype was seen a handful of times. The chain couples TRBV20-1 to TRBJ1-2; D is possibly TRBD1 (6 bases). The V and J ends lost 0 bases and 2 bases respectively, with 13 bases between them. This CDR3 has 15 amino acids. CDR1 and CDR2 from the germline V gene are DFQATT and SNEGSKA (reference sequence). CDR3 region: CSARDGQGTNYGYTF. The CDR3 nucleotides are TGCAGTGCTAGAGATGGTCAGGGGACGAACTATGGCTACACCTTC.

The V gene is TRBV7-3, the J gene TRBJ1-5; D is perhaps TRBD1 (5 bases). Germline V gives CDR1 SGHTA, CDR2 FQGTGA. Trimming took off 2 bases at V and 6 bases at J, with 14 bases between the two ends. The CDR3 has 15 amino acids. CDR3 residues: CASSLRGDVVQPQHF. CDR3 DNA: TGTGCCAGCAGCTTACGGGGGGATGTTGTTCAGCCCCAGCATTTT.

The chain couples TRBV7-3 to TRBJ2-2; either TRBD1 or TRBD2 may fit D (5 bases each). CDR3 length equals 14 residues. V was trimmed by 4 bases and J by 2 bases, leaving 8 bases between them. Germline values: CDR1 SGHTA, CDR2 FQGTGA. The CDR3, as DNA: TGTGCCAGCAGCTGGGGACCAAACACCGGGGAGCTGTTTTTT. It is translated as CASSWGPNTGELFF.

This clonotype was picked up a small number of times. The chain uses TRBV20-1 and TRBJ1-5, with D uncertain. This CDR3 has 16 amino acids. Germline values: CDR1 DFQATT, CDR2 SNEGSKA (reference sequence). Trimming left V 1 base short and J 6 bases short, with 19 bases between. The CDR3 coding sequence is TGCAGTGCTAGAGGAGGAGGAGAGGGAGGGCTTCAGCCCCAGCATTTT. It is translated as CSARGGGEGGLQPQHF.

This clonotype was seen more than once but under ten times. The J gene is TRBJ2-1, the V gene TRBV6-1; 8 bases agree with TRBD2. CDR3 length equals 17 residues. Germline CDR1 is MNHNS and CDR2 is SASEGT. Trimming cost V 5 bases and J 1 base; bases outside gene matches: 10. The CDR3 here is CASSRDGRVWSYNEQFF. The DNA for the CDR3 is TGTGCCAGCAGTAGGGACGGGAGGGTTTGGTCCTACAATGAGCAGTTCTTC.